Listed below are T cell receptor beta chains from one sample, sequenced in a study of neurological immune-mediated disorders. Each CDR3 protein gets one entry after TCRdb re-called the 5' RACE reads with MiXCR. The sample shows about 16,000 distinct CDR3 sequences, about 15% of them seen only once. The material sequenced was PBMCs. The receptors come from a man in his 60s with HTLV-1-associated myelopathy (HAM/TSP). Each CDR3 is given with its conserved first and last residue.

>TRBJ2-5|TRBV3-1
CASSQVNGEETQYF
>TRBJ1-1|TRBV6-5
CASSKQGMNTEAFF
>TRBJ2-4|TRBV2
CASSDWGQGGNIQYF
>TRBJ2-5|TRBV7-9
CASSLARGTGEETQYF
>TRBJ1-2|TRBV12-5
CASGPPLRGGYGYTF
>TRBJ2-4|TRBV2
CASSEWGDAKNIQYF
>TRBJ2-5|TRBV5-8
CASSSAISGGETQYF
>TRBJ1-2|TRBV20-1
CSARGGEGRGSLGYTF
>TRBJ1-6|TRBV12-3/TRBV12-4
CASSFGLNSPLHF
>TRBJ1-4|TRBV30
CAWMRGDNEKLFF
>TRBJ1-2|TRBV6-2/TRBV6-3
CASSPSSRGYTF
>TRBJ1-4|TRBV15
CASRDKGFSDEKLFF
>TRBJ2-2|TRBV6-4
CASSVSAGPTGELFF
>TRBJ1-6|TRBV5-1
CASSLSGQGNSPLHF
>TRBJ2-2|TRBV5-1
CASSLPGQNTGELFF
>TRBJ2-2|TRBV21-1
CASSKVVVGGGTGELFF
>TRBJ1-6|TRBV20-1
CSAREPTGDSPLHF
>TRBJ1-6|TRBV3-1
CASSIQGGDSPLHF
>TRBJ1-2|TRBV6-2/TRBV6-3
CASSTGGGYGYTF
>TRBJ1-2|TRBV6-5
CASSGGPWGYTF
>TRBJ1-6|TRBV9
CASSPGRGTPLHF
>TRBJ2-5|TRBV5-6
CASSPRGEYETQYF
>TRBJ1-1|TRBV12-3/TRBV12-4
CASSPLQGVAFF
>TRBJ2-5|TRBV7-7
CASSSKRGFGTQYF
>TRBJ2-3|TRBV15
CATSSRLANTDTQYF
>TRBJ2-4|TRBV5-6
CASDTGLLLAKNIQYF
>TRBJ2-7|TRBV7-2
CASSLETGFGEQYF
>TRBJ2-2|TRBV4-3
CASSGFSGELFF
>TRBJ1-5|TRBV20-1
CSATATGGRDQPQHF
>TRBJ1-4|TRBV10-3
CAIKPGQGSTNEKLFF
>TRBJ2-7|TRBV18
CASSPGLNDEQYF
>TRBJ2-7|TRBV21-1
CASSKTSGGLTYEQYF
>TRBJ2-7|TRBV27
CASSFKRAPYEQYF
>TRBJ2-3|TRBV5-1
CASTAGGWDTQYF
>TRBJ1-2|TRBV20-1
CSARASITGYGYTF